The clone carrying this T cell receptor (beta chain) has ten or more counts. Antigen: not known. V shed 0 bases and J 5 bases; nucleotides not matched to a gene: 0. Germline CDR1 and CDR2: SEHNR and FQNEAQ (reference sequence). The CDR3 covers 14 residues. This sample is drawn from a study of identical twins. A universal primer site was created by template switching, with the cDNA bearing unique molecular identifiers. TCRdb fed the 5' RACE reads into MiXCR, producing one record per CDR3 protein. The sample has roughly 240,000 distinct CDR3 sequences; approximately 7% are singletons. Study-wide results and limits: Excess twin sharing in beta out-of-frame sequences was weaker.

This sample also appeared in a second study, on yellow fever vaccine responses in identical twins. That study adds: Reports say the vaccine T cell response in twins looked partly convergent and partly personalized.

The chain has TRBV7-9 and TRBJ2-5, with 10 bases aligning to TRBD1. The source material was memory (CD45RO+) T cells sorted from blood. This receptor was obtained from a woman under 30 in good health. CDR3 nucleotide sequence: TGTGCCAGCAGCTTAGCGGACAGGGGGGAGACCCAGTACTTC. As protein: CASSLADRGETQYF.